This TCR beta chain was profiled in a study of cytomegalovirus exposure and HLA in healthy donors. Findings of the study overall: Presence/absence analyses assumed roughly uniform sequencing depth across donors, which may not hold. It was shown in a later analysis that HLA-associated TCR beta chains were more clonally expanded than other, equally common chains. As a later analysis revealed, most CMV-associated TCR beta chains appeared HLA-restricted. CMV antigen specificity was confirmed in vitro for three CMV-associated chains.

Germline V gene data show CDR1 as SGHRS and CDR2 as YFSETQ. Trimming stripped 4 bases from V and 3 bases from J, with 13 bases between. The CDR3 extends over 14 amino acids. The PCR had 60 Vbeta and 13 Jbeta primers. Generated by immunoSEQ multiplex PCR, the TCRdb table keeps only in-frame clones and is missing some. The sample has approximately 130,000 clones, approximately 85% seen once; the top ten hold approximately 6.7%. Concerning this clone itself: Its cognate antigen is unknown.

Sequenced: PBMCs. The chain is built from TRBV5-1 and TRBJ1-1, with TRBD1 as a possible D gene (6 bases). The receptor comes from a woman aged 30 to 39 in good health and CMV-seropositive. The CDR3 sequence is CASSPGHTDTEAFF. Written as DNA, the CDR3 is TGCGCCAGCAGCCCGGGACATACCGACACTGAAGCTTTCTTT.